This TCR beta chain was identified in a study of early T cells in non-severe SARS-CoV-2 infection. This clonotype has just a few counts. TCRdb independently ran MiXCR on the 5' RACE reads; one entry per CDR3 protein. The sample has more than 55,000 distinct CDR3 sequences, approximately 5.9% seen once. CDR1 and CDR2 from the germline V gene are SGHRS and YFSETQ. Trimming removed 3 bases at V and 7 bases at J, with 10 bases between. The CDR3 runs 13 residues. The genes are TRBV5-1 and TRBJ2-2, with D perhaps TRBD1 or TRBD2 (6 bases each). The receptor was derived from an adult who was a healthcare worker with PCR-confirmed SARS-CoV-2 infection or an uninfected control (not recorded which). Sequencing was performed on whole blood, taken at baseline. In DNA form, the CDR3 reads TGCGCCAGCAGCTCCGGGGGCTTCGGGGAGCTGTTTTTT. It encodes CASSSGGFGELFF.